This T cell receptor (beta chain) is from a study of T cell responses to AZD1222 COVID-19 vaccine (dated by TCRdb to 2020 to 2022). About the investigation overall: AZD1222 recipients with second doses at about 4 weeks or about 12 weeks were pooled, because spike-specific TCR depth and breadth did not differ between schedules. Trial participants were enrolled into age subgroups of 18-55, 56-69 and 70-plus years, which contained 148, 28 and 57 TCR-sequenced participants, respectively. TCR sequencing was performed for fewer than 250 trial participants, of whom roughly 200 were given two doses of AZD1222 and some 26 were given two doses of MenACWY control vaccine. Summary of the overall study and its limitations: The whole spike protein was spanned by vaccine-associated CD4 TCRs, and dominant responses were seen in regions 160-218 and 743-854. Only 5 to 7 AZD1222 recipients were SARS-CoV-2 seropositive at baseline, limiting conclusions about previously exposed vaccinees. After two AZD1222 doses, spike-specific TCR breadth and depth were significantly higher than at day 0 and than in MenACWY recipients. Participants were mostly white British and included more females than males, and it was suggested by the authors that clonal diversity may have been underestimated. Because no samples from the day 14 peak response were available, repertoires could be characterized only after the peak T cell response. Epitopes outside the regions mutated in the B.1.351 and B.1.1.7 variants were reportedly recognized by nearly half of the unique spike-specific TCRs. The 56-69-year group was small, and its depth increase did not reach significance, likely because of low power.

The sample's time point label, in plain terms: baseline before first vaccination. Vaccinee samples came from UK trials COV001 and COV002, including a single-blind randomized controlled phase 2/3 trial of AZD1222 (ChAdOx1 nCoV-19) in healthy adults. Trial participant PBMC samples were collected at day 0 and day 28 after the second dose for TCRbeta chain sequencing. As encoded in the germline V gene (reference sequence), CDR1 is GTSNPN while CDR2 is SVGIG. The CDR3 has 13 amino acids, counting the end cysteine and phenylalanine. Kept here is only the CDR3 DNA, which spans 39 bases and is read in frame from base 1. The germline ends are 12 bases apart after V is trimmed by 2 bases and J by 10 bases. The CDR3 regions of human TCRbeta chains were analyzed by immunosequencing. As for how the authors treated the data: Repertoire TCRs were matched against a reference library of SARS-CoV-2-specific TCRs generated with the MIRA antigen-specificity platform. Breadth meant the fraction of unique TCRs that were SARS-CoV-2-associated, whereas depth meant the fraction of total T cells that were SARS-CoV-2-associated. Using the MIRA data, every spike-specific TCR was mapped to the spike region that the TCR reacted to and assigned to either a CD4 or a CD8 class. Log10-transformed breadth and depth values were compared by one-way ANOVA with Sidak's multiple comparisons tests. The clones in this table, taken by TCRdb from immuneACCESS, are in-frame only. Not every clone is retained; where verified, under half of the shortfall comes from an unresolved V gene, and the cause of the rest is unknown. V and J calls and clone size are copied from that table; D and trimming were computed from the DNA. Recorded for this sample are 95,000 to 150,000 clones; almost 95% of them occurred a single time. The ten largest clones represent about 1.5% of the sample.

Note on this clone: Its cognate antigen has yet to be identified. Nothing much larger sits one base from this clone, and base qualities are not available.

This TCR came from an adult in good health. Sequencing was performed on peripheral blood, taken on day 0 of AZD1222 vaccination. The V gene is TRBV30 and the J gene is TRBJ1-6; TRBD1 could be the D gene, as 6 bases match. DNA sequence: TGTGCCTGGAGTAGGACAGCGGGATCACCCCTCCACTTT. It translates as CAWSRTAGSPLHF. With the portions outside the CDR3 filled from the reference TRBV30 and TRBJ1-6 genes, the complete variable region becomes SQTIHQWPATLVQPVGSPLSLECTVEGTSNPNLYWYRQAAGRGLQLLFYSVGIGQISSEVPQNLSASRPQDRQFILSSKKLLLSDSGFYLCAWSRTAGSPLHFGNGTRLTVT.